These T cell receptor beta chains were read from a single sample in a study of blood T cell repertoires in COVID-19. Produced via immunoSEQ multiplex PCR; TCRdb's table is partial and in-frame only. Of approximately 300,000 clones in the sample, 80% to 90% are singletons; the top ten hold roughly 1.1%. Sequences were obtained from peripheral blood. The source of these receptors is a woman aged 45-60 years with acute or convalescent COVID-19. CDR3s include the opening cysteine and the closing phenylalanine or tryptophan. Fields, in order: J gene, V gene, clone size, D gene, CDR3 protein, CDR3 DNA. A D gene is named only where the DNA matches it firmly. Not every row has a clone size; where given, it reads once, few, many or a size class.

TRBJ2-6 TRBV19 - TRBD1 CASSDTGAGANVLTF TGTGCCAGTAGCGATACAGGGGCCGGGGCCAACGTCCTGACTTTC
TRBJ1-5 TRBV11-2 - TRBD1 CASGQGTISNQPQHF TGTGCCTCGGGACAGGGGACTATTAGCAATCAGCCCCAGCATTTT
TRBJ2-1 TRBV18 - TRBD1 CASSPPGQGIYEQFF TGTGCCAGCTCACCACCGGGACAGGGAATCTATGAGCAGTTCTTC
TRBJ2-3 TRBV4-1 - TRBD2 CASSPSGYTDTQYF TGCGCCAGCAGCCCTAGCGGTTACACAGATACGCAGTATTTT
TRBJ2-7 TRBV12-5 - - CASGLVNNEQYF TGTGCTAGTGGTTTGGTAAACAACGAGCAGTACTTC
TRBJ1-2 TRBV24-1 - TRBD1 CATSDGQGNGYTF TGTGCCACCAGTGATGGACAGGGGAATGGCTACACCTTC
TRBJ1-1 TRBV12-3/TRBV12-4 few - CAISPGANTEAFF TGTGCCATCAGCCCGGGTGCGAACACTGAAGCTTTCTTT
TRBJ2-1 TRBV7-6 - TRBD2 CASSLAISGGGHEQFF TGTGCCAGCAGCTTAGCGATAAGCGGGGGGGGCCATGAGCAGTTCTTC
TRBJ2-2 TRBV5-4 once - CASSLPYNTGELFF TGTGCCAGCAGCTTACCCTACAACACCGGGGAGCTGTTTTTT
TRBJ1-4 TRBV5-1 - - CASSLQGATNEKLFF TGCGCCAGCAGCTTACAGGGTGCAACTAATGAAAAACTGTTTTTT
TRBJ2-1 TRBV4-3 - TRBD2 CASSQAGLAGGRLEQFF TGCGCCAGCAGCCAAGCAGGGCTAGCGGGAGGGCGTCTTGAGCAGTTCTTC
TRBJ2-7 TRBV18 - - CASSGERLPYEQYF TGTGCCAGCTCAGGGGAGCGGTTACCCTACGAGCAGTACTTC